This T cell receptor (beta chain) was obtained from a study of T cell repertoires in ileal Crohn's disease. Study results and limitations: All patients with clonality above 26.8% had endoscopic recurrence.

A note on this clone: The antigen is unknown.

Profiled with immunoSEQ multiplex PCR; TCRdb holds only in-frame clones, not every one. The sample yields thousands of clones, roughly three quarters seen once. The time point denotes: proximal margin of the surgical specimen (macroscopically non-inflamed). Adults with ileal or ileocolonic Crohn's disease and an indication for resection were eligible. The V gene end was trimmed by 5 bases and the J gene end by 2 bases; junction bases not matched to a gene: 6. CDR3 size: 14 residues. From germline, CDR1 is SGHRS and CDR2 YFSETQ. This clonotype originated in an adult with Crohn's disease. V usage is TRBV5-1 and J usage is TRBJ1-2; 7 nucleotides match TRBD1. Sequenced: ileal tissue. The CDR3 sequence is CASSERGQNYGYTF. The CDR3 coding sequence is TGCGCCAGCAGTGAGAGGGGGCAGAACTATGGCTACACCTTC.